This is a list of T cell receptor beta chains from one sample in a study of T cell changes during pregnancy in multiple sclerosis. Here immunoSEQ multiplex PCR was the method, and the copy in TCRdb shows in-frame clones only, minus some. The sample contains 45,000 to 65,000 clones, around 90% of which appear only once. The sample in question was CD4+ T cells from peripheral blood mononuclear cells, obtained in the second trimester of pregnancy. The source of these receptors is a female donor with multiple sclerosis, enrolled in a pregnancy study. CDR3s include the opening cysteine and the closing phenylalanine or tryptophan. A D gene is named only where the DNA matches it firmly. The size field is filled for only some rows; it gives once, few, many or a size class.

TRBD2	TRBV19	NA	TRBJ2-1	TGTGCCAGTAGTACTAGCGGGGGGAACAATGAGCAGTTCTTC	CASSTSGGNNEQFF
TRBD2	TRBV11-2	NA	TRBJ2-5	TGTGCCAGCAGCCCTGCTAGCGGGAGTACTACCCAGTACTTC	CASSPASGSTTQYF
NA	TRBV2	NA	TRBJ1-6	TGTGCCAGCAGCTTCGGACAGAGCTCCTATAATTCACCCCTCCACTTT	CASSFGQSSYNSPLHF
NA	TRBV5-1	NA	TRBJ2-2	TGCGCCAGCAGCTTGGGACAGGCTCGAAGCACCGGGGAGCTGTTTTTT	CASSLGQARSTGELFF
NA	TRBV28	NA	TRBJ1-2	TGTGCCAGCACCCGACAGGCCAACTATGGCTACACCTTC	CASTRQANYGYTF
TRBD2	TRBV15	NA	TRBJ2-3	TGTGCCACCAGCAGAGATTTACGGGGGGGCGGAAGCGATACGCAGTATTTT	CATSRDLRGGGSDTQYF
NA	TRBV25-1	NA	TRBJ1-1	TGTGCCAGCAGTGAACTGGACAGTCGGTACACTGAAGCTTTCTTT	CASSELDSRYTEAFF
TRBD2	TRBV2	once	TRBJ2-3	TGTGCCAGCAGTAGCGGGGGGCCAGATACGCAGTATTTT	CASSSGGPDTQYF
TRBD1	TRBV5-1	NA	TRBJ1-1	TGCGCCAGCAGCCAACGACAGGGGGCGGACACTGAAGCTTTCTTT	CASSQRQGADTEAFF
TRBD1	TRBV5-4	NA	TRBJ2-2	TGTGCCAGCAGCTTGATACAGGGGGCACGGAACACCGGGGAGCTGTTTTTT	CASSLIQGARNTGELFF
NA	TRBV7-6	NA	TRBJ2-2	TGTGCCAGCAACTCCGGACAGAACACCGGGGAGCTGTTTTTT	CASNSGQNTGELFF
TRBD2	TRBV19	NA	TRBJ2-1	TGTGCCAGTAGTATTCCGCGTACTGGACTAGCGAGCTACAATGAGCAGTTCTTC	CASSIPRTGLASYNEQFF
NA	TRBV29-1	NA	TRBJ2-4	TGCAGCGTTGAAACGGACAGTTACATTCAGTACTTC	CSVETDSYIQYF
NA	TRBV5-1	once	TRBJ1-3	TGCGCCAGCAGCTTACAGACAGGTGGGGGAAACACCATATATTTT	CASSLQTGGGNTIYF
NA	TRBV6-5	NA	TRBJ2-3	TGTGCCAGCAGTGCTACCTTCACAGATACGCAGTATTTT	CASSATFTDTQYF
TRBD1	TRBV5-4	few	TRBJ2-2	TGTGCCAGCAGCTCCGGGACAGGGAACACCGGGGAGCTGTTTTTT	CASSSGTGNTGELFF
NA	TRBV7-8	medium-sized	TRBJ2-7	TGTGCCAGCAGCTGGGGACTGTTAAGCTCCTACGAGCAGTACTTC	CASSWGLLSSYEQYF
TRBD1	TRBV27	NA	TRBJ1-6	TGTGCCAGCAGTTTATTCCGGACAGGGAGCTCCTATAATTCACCCCTCCACTTT	CASSLFRTGSSYNSPLHF
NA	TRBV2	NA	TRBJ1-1	TGTGCCAGCATCCTGGGGGGGGGCACTGAAGCTTTCTTT	CASILGGGTEAFF
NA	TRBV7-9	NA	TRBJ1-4	TGTGCCAGCAGCTTAGTCGACAGTAAGAATGAAAAACTGTTTTTT	CASSLVDSKNEKLFF
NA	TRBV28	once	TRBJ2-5	TGTGCCAGCAGTTCATTCGGCAGGGAAGAGACCCAGTACTTC	CASSSFGREETQYF
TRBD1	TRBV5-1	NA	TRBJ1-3	TGCGCCAGCAGCTTGGAGGGGGCCGGCTCTGGAAACACCATATATTTT	CASSLEGAGSGNTIYF